This T cell receptor beta chain is from a study of T-cell reconstitution after alpha-beta-depleted transplantation in children. Preparation of the TCRbeta library was carried out with unique molecular identifiers. Via MiXCR, TCRdb re-called the PCR reads, giving one row per CDR3 protein. The sample records about 400,000 distinct CDR3 sequences, roughly 14% being singletons. Trimming cost V 2 bases and J 4 bases, with 13 bases left between them. The CDR3 has 15 residues. The germline V gene encodes CDR1 SGHRS and CDR2 YFSETQ. The sequence came from a human donor who donated a stem cell graft to a child with Fanconi anemia. The sample in question was PBMCs, obtained from the stem cell graft. The chain couples TRBV5-1 to TRBJ1-3, with D uncertain. In DNA, the CDR3 is TGCGCCAGCAGCTTAAGTCCGGGGATCGGAAACACCATATATTTT. It translates to CASSLSPGIGNTIYF.